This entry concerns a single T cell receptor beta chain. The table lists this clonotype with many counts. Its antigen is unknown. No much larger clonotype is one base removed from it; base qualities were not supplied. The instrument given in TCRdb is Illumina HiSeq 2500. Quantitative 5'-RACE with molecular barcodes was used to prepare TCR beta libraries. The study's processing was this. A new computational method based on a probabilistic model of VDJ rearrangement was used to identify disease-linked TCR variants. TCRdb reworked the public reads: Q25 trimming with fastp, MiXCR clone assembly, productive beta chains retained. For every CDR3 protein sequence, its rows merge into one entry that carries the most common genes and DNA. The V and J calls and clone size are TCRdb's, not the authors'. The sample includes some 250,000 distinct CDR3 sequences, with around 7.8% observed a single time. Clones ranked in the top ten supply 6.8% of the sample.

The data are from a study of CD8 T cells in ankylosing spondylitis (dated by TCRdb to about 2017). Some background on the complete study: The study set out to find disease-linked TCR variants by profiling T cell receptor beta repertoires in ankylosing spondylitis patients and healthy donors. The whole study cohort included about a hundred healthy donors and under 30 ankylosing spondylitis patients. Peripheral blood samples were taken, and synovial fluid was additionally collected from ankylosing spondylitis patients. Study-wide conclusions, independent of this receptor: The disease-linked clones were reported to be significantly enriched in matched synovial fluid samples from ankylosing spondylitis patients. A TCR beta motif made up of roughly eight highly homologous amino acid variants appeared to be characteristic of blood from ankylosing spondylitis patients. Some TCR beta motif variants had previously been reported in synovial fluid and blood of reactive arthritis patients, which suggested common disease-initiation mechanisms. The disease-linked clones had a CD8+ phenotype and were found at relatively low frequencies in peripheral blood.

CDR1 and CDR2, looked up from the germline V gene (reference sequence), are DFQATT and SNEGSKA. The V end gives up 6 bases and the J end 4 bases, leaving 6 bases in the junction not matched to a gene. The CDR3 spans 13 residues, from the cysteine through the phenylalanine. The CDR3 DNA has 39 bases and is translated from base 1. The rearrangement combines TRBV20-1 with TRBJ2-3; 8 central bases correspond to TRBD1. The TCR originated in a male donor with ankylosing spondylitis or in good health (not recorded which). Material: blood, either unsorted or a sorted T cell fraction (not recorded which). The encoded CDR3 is CSATPGGADTQYF. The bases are TGCAGTGCGACTCCAGGGGGCGCAGATACGCAGTATTTT.